These 25 T cell receptor beta chains were sequenced from one sample in a study of cytomegalovirus exposure and HLA in healthy donors. PCR employed 60 Vbeta and 13 Jbeta primers. Profiled with immunoSEQ multiplex PCR; TCRdb holds only in-frame clones, not every one. The table has about 160,000 clones, over 70% seen once. Sequencing was carried out using PBMCs. The receptors stem from a woman aged 45-60 years in good health and CMV-seropositive.

This clone was recorded once. This sequence joins TRBV7-6 and TRBJ2-1; 9 positions agree with TRBD1. V was pared by 2 bases and J by 7 bases, with 3 bases of the junction left unmatched. Germline V gene lookup returns CDR1 SGHVS and CDR2 FNYEAQ. The CDR3 length is 14 residues. The CDR3 DNA sequence: TGTGCCAGCAGCTTATGGACAGGGGTAAATGAGCAGTTCTTC. This codes for CASSLWTGVNEQFF.

The rearrangement joins TRBV11-2 to TRBJ2-7; TRBD2 aligns across 11 bases. With V trimmed by 2 bases and J by 0 bases, 3 bases remained unmatched. CDR1 SGHAT and CDR2 FQNNGV come from the germline V gene. The CDR3 runs to 16 residues. CDR3 amino acids: CASSLSLAGGSYEQYF. The CDR3 coding sequence is TGTGCCAGCAGCTTATCTCTAGCGGGGGGCTCCTACGAGCAGTACTTC.

This chain connects TRBV5-6 to TRBJ1-2; 7 positions match TRBD1. V shed 3 bases and J 2 bases; nucleotides not matched to a gene: 4. From germline, CDR1 is SGHDT and CDR2 YYEEEE. The CDR3 sequence is 14 residues long. The CDR3 is CASSSMTGNYGYTF. As DNA, the CDR3 is TGTGCCAGCAGCTCCATGACAGGGAACTATGGCTACACCTTC.

This chain links TRBV9 with TRBJ1-2; 8 nucleotides agree with TRBD1. Looked up from germline, CDR1 is SGDLS and CDR2 is YYNGEE. The CDR3 runs 16 residues. The trim removed 3 bases at V and 5 bases at J, leaving 12 bases unmatched. The CDR3 loop is CASSGRGTGESYGYTF. CDR3 DNA sequence: TGTGCCAGCAGCGGACGGGGGACAGGCGAATCGTATGGCTACACCTTC.

CDR3 sequence (DNA): TGTGCCACCAGCAGAGGGGGACAGCTCCAAGAGACCCAGTACTTC. This sequence encodes CATSRGGQLQETQYF. The gene calls are TRBV15 and TRBJ2-5; 7 bases are shared with TRBD1. This CDR3 has 15 residues. The J segment lost 1 base and the V segment lost 1 base, leaving 3 bases of the junction unmatched. CDR1 is LNHNV and CDR2 is YYDKDF in the germline V gene (reference sequence).

The chain carries TRBV7-8 and TRBJ1-5, with D unresolved. V was clipped by 1 base and J by 6 bases, with 10 bases between them. Germline V gives CDR1 SGHVS, CDR2 FQNEAQ. The CDR3 is made up of 14 amino acids. The CDR3 bases are TGTGCCAGCAGCTTAGAGGCTGGCGGTCAGCCCCAGCATTTT. This codes for CASSLEAGGQPQHF.

This clone was seen a few times. The chain carries TRBV6-5 and TRBJ1-5, with 8 bases fitting TRBD1. Germline V gives CDR1 MNHEY, CDR2 SVGAGI. The V and J ends lost 6 bases and 4 bases, in that order; junction bases with no gene match: 5. CDR3 size: 14 residues. The CDR3 nucleotides are TGTGCCAGCAGCCCCGGACAGGGTAATCAGCCCCAGCATTTT. Amino acid sequence: CASSPGQGNQPQHF.

The CDR3 nucleotides read TGTGCCAGTAGTCCCAAGACAGGGGCGAATCAGCCCCAGCATTTT. Its translation is CASSPKTGANQPQHF. The V and J genes are TRBV19 and TRBJ1-5; TRBD1 matches 8 bases. CDR1 is LNHDA and CDR2 is SQIVND in the germline V gene (reference sequence). The V and J ends lost 5 bases and 4 bases, in that order; junction bases with no gene match: 7. The CDR3 runs to 15 residues.

The chain combines TRBV2 with TRBJ1-4; D is perhaps TRBD1 (5 bases). The CDR3 covers 14 residues. Germline-derived CDR1 and CDR2 are SNHLY and FYNNEI. Trimming removed 10 bases at V and 7 bases at J, with 19 bases between. CDR3 sequence reads: CATRQDITVEKLFF. CDR3 nucleotide sequence: TGTGCCACCCGTCAGGACATTACGGTTGAAAAACTGTTTTTT.

Of note for this clone: Sequence at one end of the junction differs from germline and may be a read error. This chain joins TRBV5-1 and TRBJ2-1; 13 nucleotides agree with TRBD2. The CDR3 loop spans 16 amino acids. Germline-derived CDR1 and CDR2 are SGHRS and YFSETQ. CDR3 sequence (DNA): TGCGCCAGCAGCTGGGGACTAGCGGGGACATACAGTGAGCAGTTCTTC. Translation: CASSWGLAGTYSEQFF.

The V call is TRBV13, the J call TRBJ2-1, with 12 bases matching TRBD2. The germline V gene encodes CDR1 PRHDT and CDR2 FYEKMQ (reference sequence). The CDR3 is 15 amino acids. J gave up 5 bases and V 6 bases, and 5 bases lay outside the gene matches. For the CDR3, the DNA is TGTGCCAGCAGTCGGACTAGCGGGGAGAACAATGAGCAGTTCTTC. Its protein product is CASSRTSGENNEQFF.

This chain links TRBV30 with TRBJ1-5; TRBD1 aligns across 7 bases. V lost 3 bases and J lost 3; bases outside the gene matches: 5. Germline-derived CDR1 and CDR2 are GTSNPN and SVGIG (reference sequence). This CDR3 region has 14 residues. CDR3: CAWRRTGVNQPQHF. The CDR3 nucleotides are TGTGCCTGGAGACGGACAGGAGTCAATCAGCCCCAGCATTTT.

Remarks on this clone: In the same sample, other DNA sequences code for this CDR3. The CDR3: CASSLQGTGELFF. The DNA of the CDR3 is TGCGCCAGCAGCCTGCAGGGCACCGGGGAGCTGTTTTTT. This rearrangement joins TRBV5-1 to TRBJ2-2; D might be TRBD1 (5 bases). V dropped 4 bases and J dropped 4 bases, with 8 bases sitting between them. CDR1 is SGHRS and CDR2 is YFSETQ in the germline V gene. The CDR3 is 13 amino acids.

This clone appeared a few times. The chain uses TRBV27 and TRBJ1-2; 10 nucleotides agree with TRBD1. The V and J ends lost 6 bases and 7 bases, in that order; junction bases with no gene match: 8. This CDR3 comprises 14 residues. CDR1 MNHEY and CDR2 SMNVEV come from the germline V gene (reference sequence). CDR3 bases: TGTGCCAGCAGACCACCGGGACAGGGGTGTGGCTACACCTTC. Protein product: CASRPPGQGCGYTF.

There are a few counts of this clone. This chain connects TRBV4-2 to TRBJ1-3, with D perhaps TRBD1 (5 bases). This CDR3 comprises 14 residues. Trimming removed 5 bases at V and 3 bases at J, with 11 bases between. Germline assignment: CDR1 LGHNA and CDR2 YNFKEQ. The CDR3 DNA reads TGTGCCAGCAGCTTTCAGGGATATGGAAACACCATATATTTT. Translated, it gives CASSFQGYGNTIYF.

The V gene is TRBV6-6, the J gene TRBJ1-1; 7 bases line up with TRBD1. Losses at the gene ends were 10 bases for V and 1 base for J; bases not matched to a gene: 12. This CDR3 comprises 15 residues. The germline V gene has CDR1 MNHNY and CDR2 SVGAGI (reference sequence). The CDR3 reads CATKTARQGNTEAFF. In DNA, the CDR3 is TGTGCCACCAAAACCGCTCGACAGGGGAACACTGAAGCTTTCTTT.

J is TRBJ2-7 and V is TRBV19; the D gene is possibly TRBD2 (5 bases). CDR3 length: 13 amino acids. CDR1 is LNHDA, CDR2 SQIVND, per germline (reference sequence). Trimming shortened V by 5 bases and J by 4 bases, and 12 bases separated the two germline ends. This CDR3 reads CASSALGAYEQYF. The CDR3 DNA is TGTGCCAGTAGTGCCTTGGGAGCATACGAGCAGTACTTC. Supplemented by reference TRBV19 and TRBJ2-7, the full variable domain reads DGGITQSPKYLFRKEGQNVTLSCEQNLNHDAMYWYRQDPGQGLRLIYYSQIVNDFQKGDIAEGYSVSREKKESFPLTVTSAQKNPTAFYLCASSALGAYEQYFGPGTRLTVT.

This chain joins TRBV5-4 and TRBJ1-1; D might be TRBD1 (6 bases). Trimming took 4 bases from V and 6 from J, leaving 13 bases between them. This CDR3 has 13 amino acids. Germline-derived CDR1 and CDR2 are SGHNT and YYREEE (reference sequence). CDR3 sequence reads: CASSPSGVAEAFF. In DNA, the CDR3 is TGTGCCAGCAGCCCCTCAGGGGTTGCTGAAGCTTTCTTT. The complete variable domain, with remaining parts taken from reference TRBV5-4 and TRBJ1-1, reads ETGVTQSPTHLIKTRGQQVTLRCSSQSGHNTVSWYQQALGQGPQFIFQYYREEENGRGNFPPRFSGLQFPNYSSELNVNALELDDSALYLCASSPSGVAEAFFGQGTRLTVV.

V gene TRBV4-1 combines with J gene TRBJ2-3; weak D call: TRBD2 (6 bases). There are 15 residues in the CDR3. With 5 bases removed from V and 6 bases from J, the gap between germline ends came to 18 bases. Germline CDR1 and CDR2: MGHRA and YSYEKL. The CDR3 coding sequence is TGCGCCAGCAGCGAAACGGGAGTCTGGGGGGATACGCAGTATTTT. This translates into CASSETGVWGDTQYF.

This clone occurred a few times. This chain links TRBV6-1 with TRBJ2-3; D is unresolved. This CDR3 is built from 14 residues. The germline V gene has CDR1 MNHNS and CDR2 SASEGT. Trimming took 5 bases from V and 6 from J, leaving 15 bases between them. The CDR3 region is CASSYYSFSDTQYF. The CDR3 nucleotides are TGTGCCAGCAGTTATTACAGTTTCTCGGATACGCAGTATTTT.

In this sample, this clone turned up once. The rearrangement links TRBV5-1 to TRBJ1-6; a possible D gene is TRBD1 (6 bases). Trimming stripped 4 bases from V and 6 bases from J, with 14 bases between. Germline loops: CDR1 SGHRS, CDR2 YFSETQ. The CDR3 loop spans 15 amino acids. The CDR3 loop is CASSRGGQLNSPLHF. The DNA for the CDR3 is TGCGCCAGCAGCCGTGGAGGACAGCTTAATTCACCCCTCCACTTT.

This clone was found a few times. The V gene is TRBV7-9, the J gene TRBJ1-1; D call uncertain. Germline-derived CDR1 and CDR2 are SEHNR and FQNEAQ (reference sequence). This CDR3 region has 13 residues. The V gene lost 1 base and the J gene lost 5 bases, with 8 bases spanning the gap. The DNA of the CDR3 is TGTGCCAGCAGCTTAGAATCAGGAACTGAAGCTTTCTTT. It is translated as CASSLESGTEAFF.

V is TRBV5-1 and J is TRBJ1-1; 9 positions match TRBD1. V shed 2 bases, J shed 2 bases, and the junction held 4 bases outside the gene matches. This CDR3 contains 15 residues. Germline loops: CDR1 SGHRS, CDR2 YFSETQ. The CDR3 DNA follows: TGCGCCAGCAGCTTACAGGGGGCAGCTAACACTGAAGCTTTCTTT. The encoded protein is CASSLQGAANTEAFF.

The chain uses TRBV19 and TRBJ1-1, with D unresolved. The V end lost 4 bases, the J end lost 9 bases, and 15 bases lay between the germline ends. The CDR3 extends over 13 amino acids. Looked up from germline, CDR1 is LNHDA and CDR2 is SQIVND (reference sequence). The CDR3 region has the DNA TGTGCCAGTAGTACCCTAGTGACGAGTAAAGCTTTCTTT. Its protein is CASSTLVTSKAFF.

CDR3 sequence (DNA): TGTGCCAGCAAACTAGCGGGGTCGCTCTCAGATACGCAGTATTTT. It is translated as CASKLAGSLSDTQYF. The chain uses TRBV6-5 and TRBJ2-3; the match to TRBD2 covers 10 bases. The CDR3 consists of 15 residues. V trimming: 7 bases; J trimming: 4 bases; junction bases outside the gene matches: 8. The V gene's germline CDR1 is MNHEY and CDR2 SVGAGI.